One sample yielded the 14 T cell receptor beta chains listed below, sequenced in a study of post-analysis software for immune sequencing data. cDNA libraries for TCR beta contained unique molecular identifiers. TCRdb used MiXCR to reprocess the PCR reads, holding one entry per CDR3 protein. The sample carries roughly 670,000 distinct CDR3 sequences, 59% recorded once. No cognate antigen is known for these TCRs. Overall study results and limits: Five or six TRBV segments (TRBV5-6, TRBV5-1 and TRBV20-1 among them) occurred more frequently in patients than in controls.

Sequenced: blood. All receptors come from a girl aged 2 to 10 with multiple sclerosis.

This chain joins TRBV20-1 and TRBJ2-5, with D possibly being TRBD2 (6 bases). With the DNA end fitting TRBJ2-7 better, the J assignment may be wrong. The CDR3 is made up of 18 amino acids. Germline lookup yields CDR1 DFQATT and CDR2 SNEGSKA (reference sequence). The CDR3 loop reads CSASYYGRGGGRNYEQYF. The CDR3, as DNA: TGCAGTGCTAGTTATTACGGACGAGGAGGAGGGAGGAACTACGAGCAGTACTTC.

This CDR3 is CASSLVGWQNISPYEQYF. CDR3 sequence (DNA): TGCGCCAGCAGCTTGGTCGGTTGGCAGAACATCTCTCCCTACGAGCAGTACTTC. This rearrangement joins TRBV5-1 to TRBJ2-5; no reliable D call. The J call is doubtful: the DNA matches TRBJ2-7 better. The CDR3 runs to 18 residues. Germline V gives CDR1 SGHRS, CDR2 YFSETQ.

This clonotype was observed a handful of times. This chain links TRBV29-1 with TRBJ1-2; TRBD1 is a possible D gene (6 bases). CDR3 length: 13 residues. Trimming left V 7 bases short and J 4 bases short, with 16 bases between. The germline V gene has CDR1 SQVTM and CDR2 ANQGSEA. In DNA form, the CDR3 reads TGCAGCGCGGTCAGGGGACAAGGCTATGGCTACACCTTC. The encoded protein is CSAVRGQGYGYTF.

V gene TRBV11-2 combines with J gene TRBJ1-6; D perhaps matches TRBD1 (5 bases). Trimming pared 5 bases from V and 6 bases from J, leaving 11 bases between. Germline CDR1 is SGHAT and CDR2 is FQNNGV. The CDR3 covers 14 residues. This chain's CDR3 is CASSPGTSNSPLHF. In nucleotides, the CDR3 is TGTGCCAGCAGCCCCGGGACGTCTAATTCACCCCTCCACTTT. The full variable domain, in which reference TRBV11-2 and TRBJ1-6 provide the parts outside the CDR3, is EAGVAQSPRYKIIEKRQSVAFWCNPISGHATLYWYQQILGQGPKLLIQFQNNGVVDDSQLPKDRFSAERLKGVDSTLKIQPAKLEDSAVYLCASSPGTSNSPLHFGNGTRLTVT.

The chain is built from TRBV6-2 or TRBV6-3 and TRBJ1-5; no definite D call. This CDR3 has 13 amino acids. Germline CDR1 reads MNHEY; CDR2 reads SVGEGT. V dropped 2 bases and J dropped 6 bases, with 8 bases sitting between them. DNA for the CDR3: TGTGCCAGCAGTTACCCGTTTGCTCAGCCCCAGCATTTT. Translating gives CASSYPFAQPQHF.

In this sample, this clonotype turned up a few times. This chain uses TRBV10-3 with TRBJ2-7; D remains unclear. CDR1 is ENHRY and CDR2 is SYGVKD in the germline V gene. Trimming shortened V by 4 bases and J by 2 bases, and 9 bases separated the two germline ends. The CDR3 is 13 amino acids. The CDR3 loop is CAISADTAYEQYF. CDR3 in DNA: TGTGCCATCAGTGCAGATACAGCCTACGAGCAGTACTTC.

The chain couples TRBV5-1 to TRBJ2-3; 14 nucleotides match TRBD2. The V and J ends lost 4 bases and 0 bases, in that order; junction bases with no gene match: 4. CDR3 length: 17 amino acids. Looked up from germline, CDR1 is SGHRS and CDR2 is YFSETQ. This chain's CDR3 is CASSRTSGGLSTDTQYF. For the CDR3, the DNA is TGCGCCAGCAGCCGGACTAGCGGGGGGCTTAGCACAGATACGCAGTATTTT.

This clonotype was observed a single time. V gene TRBV12-3 or TRBV12-4 combines with J gene TRBJ2-1, with unresolved D. The CDR3 is made up of 13 amino acids. Trimming took off 6 bases at V and 9 bases at J, with 15 bases between the two ends. CDR3 bases: TGTGCCAGCAGGACCATTGGGTCTGGTGAGCAGTTCTTC. Translated, it gives CASRTIGSGEQFF.

V is TRBV29-1 and J is TRBJ2-7, with D perhaps matching TRBD1 (6 bases). V lost 4 bases and J 2 bases, leaving 12 bases between the germline ends. CDR1 is SQVTM, CDR2 ANQGSEA, per germline. The CDR3 is 13 residues long. This chain's CDR3 is CSVVVAGAYEQYF. In DNA, the CDR3 is TGCAGCGTTGTTGTGGCAGGGGCCTACGAGCAGTACTTC.

J is TRBJ1-5 and V is TRBV9; 9 bases are shared with TRBD1. The length of the CDR3 is 14 residues. Germline assignment: CDR1 SGDLS and CDR2 YYNGEE. The junction had 1 base not matched to a gene; V was cut back by 3 bases and J by 3 bases. The CDR3 spells CASSGTGANQPQHF. The CDR3 coding sequence is TGTGCCAGCAGCGGGACAGGGGCCAATCAGCCCCAGCATTTT.

In nucleotides, the CDR3 is TGTGCCAGCAGCGTGATTATTACGGATCCCTATGGCTACACCTTC. This translates into CASSVIITDPYGYTF. This chain joins TRBV7-2 and TRBJ1-2, with no clear D. CDR3 length equals 15 residues. Germline V gene data show CDR1 as SGHTA and CDR2 as FQGNSA. Deletions cut 5 bases from V and 4 bases from J, with 17 bases between.

This sequence joins TRBV20-1 and TRBJ2-3, with TRBD2 matching 7 bases. With 2 bases clipped from V and 2 bases from J, the junction kept 4 bases outside the gene matches. The CDR3 length is 14 residues. The germline CDR1 and CDR2 sequences are DFQATT and SNEGSKA (reference sequence). The CDR3 loop reads CSARRTRDTDTQYF. CDR3 bases: TGCAGTGCTAGACGGACTAGGGACACAGATACGCAGTATTTT.

The sample holds a few counts of this clonotype. J is TRBJ2-1 and V is TRBV9; TRBD2 aligns across 8 bases. Germline V gives CDR1 SGDLS, CDR2 YYNGEE. The CDR3 is 18 amino acids. The ends lost 3 bases at V and 2 bases at J; junction bases unmatched: 13. The CDR3 DNA reads TGTGCCAGCAGCGCGCCTAGCGGGTCCGAAGGGGCCTACAATGAGCAGTTCTTC. This sequence encodes CASSAPSGSEGAYNEQFF.

This clonotype appeared a few times. The chain's CDR3 is CSARDRALYEQYF. CDR3 DNA: TGCAGTGCTAGGGACAGGGCTCTCTACGAGCAGTACTTC. The gene calls are TRBV20-1 and TRBJ2-7, with TRBD1 matching over 8 bases. This CDR3 spans 13 amino acids. V dropped 3 bases and J dropped 3; count of bases not matched to a gene: 4. The germline V gene has CDR1 DFQATT and CDR2 SNEGSKA (reference sequence).